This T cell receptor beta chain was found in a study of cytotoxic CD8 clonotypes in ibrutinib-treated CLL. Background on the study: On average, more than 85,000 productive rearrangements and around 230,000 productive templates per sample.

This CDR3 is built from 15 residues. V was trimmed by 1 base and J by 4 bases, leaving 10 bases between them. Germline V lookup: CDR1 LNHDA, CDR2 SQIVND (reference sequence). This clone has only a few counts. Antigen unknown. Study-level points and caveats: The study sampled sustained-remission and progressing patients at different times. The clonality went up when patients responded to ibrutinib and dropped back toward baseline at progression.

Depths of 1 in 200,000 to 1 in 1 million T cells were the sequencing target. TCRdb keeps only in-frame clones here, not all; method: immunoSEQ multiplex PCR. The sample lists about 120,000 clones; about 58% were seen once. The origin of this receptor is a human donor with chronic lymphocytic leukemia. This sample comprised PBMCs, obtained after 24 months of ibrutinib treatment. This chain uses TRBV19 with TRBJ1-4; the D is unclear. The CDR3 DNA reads TGTGCCAGTAGTATAGCCAGCGGAGTTAATGAAAAACTGTTTTTT. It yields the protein CASSIASGVNEKLFF.